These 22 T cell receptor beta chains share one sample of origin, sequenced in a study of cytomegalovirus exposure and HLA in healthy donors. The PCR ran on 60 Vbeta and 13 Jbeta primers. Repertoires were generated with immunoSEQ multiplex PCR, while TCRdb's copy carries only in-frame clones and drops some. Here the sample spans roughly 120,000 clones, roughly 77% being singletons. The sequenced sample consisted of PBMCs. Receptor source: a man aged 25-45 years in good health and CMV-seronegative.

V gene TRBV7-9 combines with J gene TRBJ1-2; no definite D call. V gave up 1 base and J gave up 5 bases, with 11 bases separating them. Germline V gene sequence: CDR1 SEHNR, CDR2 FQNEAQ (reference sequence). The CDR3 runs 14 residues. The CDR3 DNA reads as TGTGCCAGCAGCTTAGACTTAGACATGTATGGCTACACCTTC. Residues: CASSLDLDMYGYTF.

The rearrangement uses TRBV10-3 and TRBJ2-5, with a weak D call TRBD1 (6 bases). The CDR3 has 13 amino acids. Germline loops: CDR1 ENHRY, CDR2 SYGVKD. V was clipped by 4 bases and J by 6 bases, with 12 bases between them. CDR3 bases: TGTGCCATCAGTGCGGACAGTTGGAAGACCCAGTACTTC. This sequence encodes CAISADSWKTQYF.

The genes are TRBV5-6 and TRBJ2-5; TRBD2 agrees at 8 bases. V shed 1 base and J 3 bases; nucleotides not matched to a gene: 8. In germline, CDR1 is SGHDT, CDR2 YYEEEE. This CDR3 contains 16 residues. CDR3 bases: TGTGCCAGCAGCTTGCTCGGGGGGGATGGCGAAGAGACCCAGTACTTC. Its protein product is CASSLLGGDGEETQYF.

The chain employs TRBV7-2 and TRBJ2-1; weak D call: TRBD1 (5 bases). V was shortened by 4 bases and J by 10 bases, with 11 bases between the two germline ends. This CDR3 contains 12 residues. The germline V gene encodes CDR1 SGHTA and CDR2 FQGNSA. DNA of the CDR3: TGTGCCAGCAGCTACCGGTGGGGCGAGCAGTTCTTC. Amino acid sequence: CASSYRWGEQFF.

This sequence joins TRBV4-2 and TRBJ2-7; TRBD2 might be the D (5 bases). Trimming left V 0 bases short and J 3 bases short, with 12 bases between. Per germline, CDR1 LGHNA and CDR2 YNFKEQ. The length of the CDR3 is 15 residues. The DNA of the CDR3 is TGTGCCAGCAGCCAAGAATCGGGCGGGTTCTACGAGCAGTACTTC. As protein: CASSQESGGFYEQYF.

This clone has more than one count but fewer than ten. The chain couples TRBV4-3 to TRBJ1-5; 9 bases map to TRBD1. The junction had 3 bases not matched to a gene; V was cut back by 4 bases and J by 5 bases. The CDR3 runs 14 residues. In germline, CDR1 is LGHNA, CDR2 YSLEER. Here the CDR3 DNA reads TGCGCCAGCAGCCCTTACAGGGGGCATCAGCCCCAGCATTTT. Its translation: CASSPYRGHQPQHF.

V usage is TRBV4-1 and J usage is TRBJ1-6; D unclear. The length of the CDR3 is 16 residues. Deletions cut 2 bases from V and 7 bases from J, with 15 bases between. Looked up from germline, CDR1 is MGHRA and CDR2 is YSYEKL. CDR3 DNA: TGCGCCAGCAGCCAATTACCCCCCCCTGAGAATTCACCCCTCCACTTT. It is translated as CASSQLPPPENSPLHF.

CDR3 nucleotide sequence: TGTGCCAGCAGTACCTGGGGCGGGATTGTCCCCTCCTACGAGCAGTACTTC. It is translated as CASSTWGGIVPSYEQYF. The chain uses TRBV28 and TRBJ2-5; TRBD2 is a possible D gene (6 bases). The J call may be incorrect, as the DNA end agrees better with TRBJ2-7. Germline V CDR1 and CDR2: MDHEN, SYDVKM. The CDR3 is 17 residues long.

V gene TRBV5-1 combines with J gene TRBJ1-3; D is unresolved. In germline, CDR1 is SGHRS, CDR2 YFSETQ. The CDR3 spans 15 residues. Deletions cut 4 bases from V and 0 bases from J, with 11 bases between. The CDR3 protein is CASSPTFSSGNTIYF. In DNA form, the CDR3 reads TGCGCCAGCAGCCCCACCTTTAGCTCTGGAAACACCATATATTTT.

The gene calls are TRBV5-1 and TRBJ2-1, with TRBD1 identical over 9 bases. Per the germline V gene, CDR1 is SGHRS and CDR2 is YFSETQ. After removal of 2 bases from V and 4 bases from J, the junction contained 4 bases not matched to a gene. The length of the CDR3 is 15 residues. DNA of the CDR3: TGCGCCAGCAGCTTAACGGGACAGGGTTACAATGAGCAGTTCTTC. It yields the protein CASSLTGQGYNEQFF.

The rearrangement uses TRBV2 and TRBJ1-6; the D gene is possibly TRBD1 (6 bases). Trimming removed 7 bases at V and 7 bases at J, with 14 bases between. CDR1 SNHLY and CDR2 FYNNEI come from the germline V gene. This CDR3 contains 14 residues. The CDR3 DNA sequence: TGTGCCAGCACTCGGGGGGCTGGAAATTCACCCCTCCACTTT. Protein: CASTRGAGNSPLHF.

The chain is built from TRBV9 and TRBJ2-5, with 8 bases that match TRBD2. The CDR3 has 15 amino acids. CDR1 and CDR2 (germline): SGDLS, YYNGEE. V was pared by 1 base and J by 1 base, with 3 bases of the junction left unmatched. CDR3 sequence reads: CASSVLAGLQETQYF. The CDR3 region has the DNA TGTGCCAGCAGCGTACTAGCGGGCCTCCAAGAGACCCAGTACTTC. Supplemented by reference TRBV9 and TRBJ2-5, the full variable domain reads DSGVTQTPKHLITATGQRVTLRCSPRSGDLSVYWYQQSLDQGLQFLIQYYNGEERAKGNILERFSAQQFPDLHSELNLSSLELGDSALYFCASSVLAGLQETQYFGPGTRLLVL.

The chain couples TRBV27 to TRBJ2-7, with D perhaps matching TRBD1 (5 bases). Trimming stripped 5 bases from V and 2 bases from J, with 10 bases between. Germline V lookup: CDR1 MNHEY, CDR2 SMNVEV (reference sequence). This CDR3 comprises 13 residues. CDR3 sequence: CASSVSRAYEQYF. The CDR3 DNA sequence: TGTGCCAGCAGTGTAAGCAGGGCCTACGAGCAGTACTTC.

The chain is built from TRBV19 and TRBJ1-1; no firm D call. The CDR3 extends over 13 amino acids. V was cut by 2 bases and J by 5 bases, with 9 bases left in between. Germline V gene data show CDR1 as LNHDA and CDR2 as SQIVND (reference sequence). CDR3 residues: CASSITGLTEAFF. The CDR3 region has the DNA TGTGCCAGTAGTATAACGGGTTTAACTGAAGCTTTCTTT.

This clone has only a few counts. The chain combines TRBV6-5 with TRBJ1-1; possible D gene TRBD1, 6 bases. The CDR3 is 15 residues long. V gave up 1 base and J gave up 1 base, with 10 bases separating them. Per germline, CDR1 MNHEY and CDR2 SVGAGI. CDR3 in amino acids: CASSYWRQANTEAFF. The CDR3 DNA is TGTGCCAGCAGTTACTGGAGACAGGCGAACACTGAAGCTTTCTTT.

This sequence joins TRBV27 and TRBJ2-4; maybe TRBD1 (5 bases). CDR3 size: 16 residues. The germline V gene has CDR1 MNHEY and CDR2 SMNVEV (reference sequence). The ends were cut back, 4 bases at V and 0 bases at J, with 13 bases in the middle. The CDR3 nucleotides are TGTGCCAGCAGTTCACGACAGCTTCTAGCCAAAAACATTCAGTACTTC. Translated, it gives CASSSRQLLAKNIQYF.

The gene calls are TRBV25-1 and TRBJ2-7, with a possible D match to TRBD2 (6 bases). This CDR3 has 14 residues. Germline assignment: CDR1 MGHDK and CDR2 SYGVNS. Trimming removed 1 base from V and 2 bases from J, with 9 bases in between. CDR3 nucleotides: TGTGCCAGCAGTGAATTTGGCGGGACCTACGAGCAGTACTTC. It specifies CASSEFGGTYEQYF.

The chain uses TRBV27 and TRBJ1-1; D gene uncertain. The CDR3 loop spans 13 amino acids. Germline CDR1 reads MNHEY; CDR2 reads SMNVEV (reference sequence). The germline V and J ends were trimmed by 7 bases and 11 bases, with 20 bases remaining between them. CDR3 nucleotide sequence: TGTGCCAGCACCCGAACCCCGGCAGGTGAGGCTTTCTTT. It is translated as CASTRTPAGEAFF.

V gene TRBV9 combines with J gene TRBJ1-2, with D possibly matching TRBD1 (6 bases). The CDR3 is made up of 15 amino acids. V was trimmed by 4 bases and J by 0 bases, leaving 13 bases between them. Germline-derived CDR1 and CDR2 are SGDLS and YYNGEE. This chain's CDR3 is CASSPKTGANYGYTF. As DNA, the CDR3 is TGTGCCAGCAGCCCGAAGACAGGAGCTAACTATGGCTACACCTTC.

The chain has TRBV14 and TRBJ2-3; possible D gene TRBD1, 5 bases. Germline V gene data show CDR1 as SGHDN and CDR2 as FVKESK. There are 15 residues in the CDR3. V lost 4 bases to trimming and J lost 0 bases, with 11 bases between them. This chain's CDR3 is CASSLQGPSTDTQYF. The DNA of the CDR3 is TGTGCCAGCAGCCTCCAGGGTCCTAGCACAGATACGCAGTATTTT.

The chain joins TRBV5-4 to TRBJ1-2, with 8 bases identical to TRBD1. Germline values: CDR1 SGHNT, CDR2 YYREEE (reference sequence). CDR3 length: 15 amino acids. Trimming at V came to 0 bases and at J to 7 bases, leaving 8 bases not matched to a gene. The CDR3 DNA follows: TGTGCCAGCAGCTTGGAAGGGACAGGAAAGGGTGGCTACACCTTC. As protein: CASSLEGTGKGGYTF.

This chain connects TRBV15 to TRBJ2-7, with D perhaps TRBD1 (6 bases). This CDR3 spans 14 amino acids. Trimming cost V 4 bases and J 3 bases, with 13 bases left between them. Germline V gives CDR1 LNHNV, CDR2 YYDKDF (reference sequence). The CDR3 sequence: CATSKTGHVYEQYF. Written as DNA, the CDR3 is TGTGCCACCAGCAAGACAGGTCACGTCTACGAGCAGTACTTC.